This TCR beta chain was sequenced in a study of control samples from healthy donors and cancer patients. V was trimmed by 1 base and J by 0 bases, leaving 7 bases between them. This CDR3 comprises 14 residues. Per the germline V gene, CDR1 is SGHNT and CDR2 is YYREEE (reference sequence). Assay used: immunoSEQ multiplex PCR; TCRdb lists only in-frame clones, some missing. Counted here are around 250,000 clones, 82% occurring once; the ten biggest clones make up approximately 12%. The V and J genes are TRBV5-4 and TRBJ1-1, with D hard to call. This clonotype was sampled from a woman aged 55-69 years with lung cancer. The source material was PBMCs. CDR3 nucleotide sequence: TGTGCCAGCAGCTTGCTGGGTATGAACACTGAAGCTTTCTTT. Its translation: CASSLLGMNTEAFF. Looking up the rest from reference TRBV5-4 and TRBJ1-1 gives the full variable domain: ETGVTQSPTHLIKTRGQQVTLRCSSQSGHNTVSWYQQALGQGPQFIFQYYREEENGRGNFPPRFSGLQFPNYSSELNVNALELDDSALYLCASSLLGMNTEAFFGQGTRLTVV.